Presented here are 24 T cell receptor beta chains from one specimen sequenced in a study of OX40 agonist ivuxolimab in advanced cancers. Assay: immunoSEQ multiplex PCR; the TCRdb copy retains only in-frame clones and omits some. The repertoire holds around 50,000 clones, with approximately 91% as singletons. Sequenced here: CD4+ or CD8+ T cells sorted from blood, sampled in a trial of the OX40 agonist ivuxolimab. These receptors came from an adult with an advanced solid tumor such as melanoma, head and neck, liver or kidney cancer.

The chain combines TRBV10-3 with TRBJ1-3, with D unresolved. Germline V gives CDR1 ENHRY, CDR2 SYGVKD. Between the trimmed V and J ends, which lost 3 bases and 4 bases, there was a span of 13 bases. CDR3 length equals 15 residues. The chain's CDR3 is CAISDTGRGGNTIYF. The DNA of the CDR3 is TGTGCCATCAGTGATACTGGTCGGGGAGGAAACACCATATATTTT.

The chain links TRBV5-1 to TRBJ2-2; D is uncertain. The CDR3 is made up of 13 amino acids. Germline V gene lookup returns CDR1 SGHRS and CDR2 YFSETQ. Trimming removed 1 base at V and 7 bases at J, with 8 bases between. The CDR3 DNA is TGCGCCAGCAGCTTGTATAAGGACGGGGAGCTGTTTTTT. Translated: CASSLYKDGELFF.

In its sample, this clone was seen a few times. The chain recombines TRBV19 with TRBJ2-1; tentative D call: TRBD2 (5 bases). CDR3 length: 15 amino acids. Trimming took 8 bases from V and 7 from J, leaving 21 bases between them. The germline gives CDR1 LNHDA, CDR2 SQIVND (reference sequence). The CDR3 DNA reads TGTGCCAGTCAGTGGTTCGCTAACGGGGAGAATGAGCAGTTCTTC. Translated, it gives CASQWFANGENEQFF.

This clone was seen a few times. The V gene is TRBV7-2, the J gene TRBJ2-7, with TRBD1 identical over 7 bases. Germline assignment: CDR1 SGHTA and CDR2 FQGNSA. J was trimmed by 5 bases and V by 4 bases; bases with no gene match: 11. The CDR3 totals 15 residues. CDR3 in DNA: TGTGCCAGCAGCTCCCCCGACAGGGACGTCCACGAGCAGTACTTC. This codes for CASSSPDRDVHEQYF.

The rearrangement joins TRBV7-9 to TRBJ2-1, with 8 positions matching TRBD2. The CDR3 totals 15 residues. The V and J ends lost 2 bases and 6 bases, in that order; junction bases with no gene match: 6. Germline V gene sequence: CDR1 SEHNR, CDR2 FQNEAQ (reference sequence). The CDR3 here is CASSLKVAGSNEQFF. CDR3 sequence (DNA): TGTGCCAGCAGCTTAAAGGTAGCGGGATCCAATGAGCAGTTCTTC. The full variable domain, in which reference TRBV7-9 and TRBJ2-1 provide the parts outside the CDR3, is DTGVSQNPRHKITKRGQNVTFRCDPISEHNRLYWYRQTLGQGPEFLTYFQNEAQLEKSRLLSDRFSAERPKGSFSTLEIQRTEQGDSAMYLCASSLKVAGSNEQFFGPGTRLTVL.

The J gene is TRBJ1-2, the V gene TRBV11-2; D gene unclear. The CDR3 runs 13 residues. Trimming took off 0 bases at V and 6 bases at J, with 8 bases between the two ends. The germline V gene has CDR1 SGHAT and CDR2 FQNNGV. In nucleotides, the CDR3 is TGTGCCAGCAGCTTAGAACGGACGCATGGCTACACCTTC. This encodes CASSLERTHGYTF. Using reference TRBV11-2 and TRBJ1-2 for the parts outside the CDR3, the full variable domain is EAGVAQSPRYKIIEKRQSVAFWCNPISGHATLYWYQQILGQGPKLLIQFQNNGVVDDSQLPKDRFSAERLKGVDSTLKIQPAKLEDSAVYLCASSLERTHGYTFGSGTRLTVV.

This clone was observed a few times. This chain uses TRBV10-3 with TRBJ2-6; the D is unclear. Germline V gene data show CDR1 as ENHRY and CDR2 as SYGVKD. The ends were cut back, 8 bases at V and 0 bases at J, with 14 bases in the middle. This CDR3 has 16 residues. In DNA form, the CDR3 reads TGTGCCATCCCCGGTCCTCCCATCTCTGGGGCCAACGTCCTGACTTTC. Its translation: CAIPGPPISGANVLTF.

The chain has TRBV5-1 and TRBJ2-3, with TRBD2 as a possible D gene (6 bases). CDR1 and CDR2 (germline): SGHRS, YFSETQ. The CDR3 covers 15 residues. V was clipped by 0 bases and J by 2 bases, with 10 bases between them. Here the CDR3 reads CASSLVGSNTDTQYF. The CDR3 coding sequence is TGCGCCAGCAGCTTGGTCGGGAGTAACACAGATACGCAGTATTTT.

The chain carries TRBV9 and TRBJ2-1; 10 bases are a match to TRBD2. Trimming took 4 bases from V and 4 from J; bases not matched to a gene: 11. CDR3 length: 17 amino acids. The V gene's germline CDR1 is SGDLS and CDR2 YYNGEE. The CDR3 region has the DNA TGTGCCAGCAGCCCCATAGGACTAGCGGATTTTTACAATGAGCAGTTCTTC. It encodes CASSPIGLADFYNEQFF. The full variable domain, with the rest looked up from reference TRBV9 and TRBJ2-1, is DSGVTQTPKHLITATGQRVTLRCSPRSGDLSVYWYQQSLDQGLQFLIQYYNGEERAKGNILERFSAQQFPDLHSELNLSSLELGDSALYFCASSPIGLADFYNEQFFGPGTRLTVL.

In nucleotides, the CDR3 is TGTGCCAGCAGCTTGGAAGTAACAGCCGCCTACAATGAGCAGTTCTTC. Its translation is CASSLEVTAAYNEQFF. The chain uses TRBV5-4 and TRBJ2-1; D call uncertain. CDR3 size: 16 residues. V was pared by 0 bases and J by 2 bases, with 12 bases between. In germline, CDR1 is SGHNT, CDR2 YYREEE (reference sequence).

This sequence joins TRBV7-3 and TRBJ2-2; 7 nucleotides match TRBD1. This CDR3 has 13 residues. The trim removed 5 bases at V and 5 bases at J, leaving 2 bases unmatched. The germline V gene has CDR1 SGHTA and CDR2 FQGTGA. CDR3 in amino acids: CASSTGQTGELFF. The CDR3, as DNA: TGTGCCAGCAGCACGGGACAGACCGGGGAGCTGTTTTTT.

The chain combines TRBV18 with TRBJ1-4; TRBD1 might be the D (5 bases). The CDR3 consists of 16 residues. V was pared by 4 bases and J by 8 bases, with 20 bases between. Germline CDR1 KGHSH, CDR2 LQKENI. CDR3 protein: CASSQDPGLGFEKLFF. As DNA, the CDR3 is TGTGCCAGCTCACAGGACCCGGGACTCGGGTTCGAAAAACTGTTTTTT.

This clone is a singleton in its sample. The gene calls are TRBV5-1 and TRBJ1-3; 9 bases match TRBD1. Trimming cost V 4 bases and J 0 bases; bases outside gene matches: 8. The germline V gene encodes CDR1 SGHRS and CDR2 YFSETQ. There are 17 residues in the CDR3. Written as DNA, the CDR3 is TGCGCCAGCAGCCGCAGGACAGGGGCTGGCTCTGGAAACACCATATATTTT. This translates into CASSRRTGAGSGNTIYF.

This clone has just one count. One end of the junction varies from germline; a read error may be responsible. The genes are TRBV5-1 and TRBJ1-1, with 11 positions matching TRBD1. The germline CDR1 and CDR2 sequences are SGHRS and YFSETQ. This CDR3 region has 14 residues. CDR3 in amino acids: CASSWGQGDTEAFF. The CDR3 DNA reads as TGTGCCAGCAGCTGGGGACAGGGGGACACTGAAGCTTTCTTT.

The rearrangement links TRBV28 to TRBJ2-7; tentative D call: TRBD2 (6 bases). The V end was cut by 6 bases, the J end by 1 base, with 19 bases between. This CDR3 region has 16 residues. CDR1 is MDHEN, CDR2 SYDVKM, per germline. The CDR3 protein is CASRAGGTVRSYEQYF. As DNA, the CDR3 is TGTGCCAGCAGAGCCGGGGGAACAGTGAGGTCCTACGAGCAGTACTTC.

This clone was detected only a few times. The rearrangement links TRBV5-1 to TRBJ2-7; D possibly uses TRBD1 or TRBD2 (5 bases each). Germline assignment: CDR1 SGHRS and CDR2 YFSETQ. V was pared by 3 bases and J by 13 bases, with 23 bases between. The CDR3 is 14 amino acids. The CDR3 spells CASSSSEVTGTPYF. CDR3 nucleotides: TGCGCCAGCAGCTCATCAGAGGTTACCGGGACCCCCTACTTC.

This clone was recorded only once. The V and J genes are TRBV9 and TRBJ2-1; 10 bases are shared with TRBD2. Germline values: CDR1 SGDLS, CDR2 YYNGEE. There are 18 residues in the CDR3. Trimming took 3 bases from V and 6 from J; bases not matched to a gene: 15. CDR3 sequence reads: CASSARGVAGGLFNEQFF. The CDR3 DNA sequence: TGTGCCAGCAGCGCCCGGGGGGTAGCGGGAGGATTATTCAATGAGCAGTTCTTC.

The chain has TRBV10-3 and TRBJ1-1; D possibly corresponds to TRBD1 (5 bases). The ends were cut back, 10 bases at V and 3 bases at J, with 12 bases in the middle. This CDR3 is built from 12 residues. The germline gives CDR1 ENHRY, CDR2 SYGVKD. The CDR3 sequence is CASWGDYTEAFF. In DNA, the CDR3 is TGTGCCAGCTGGGGGGATTACACTGAAGCTTTCTTT.

The genes are TRBV5-1 and TRBJ2-7; the D is unclear. V gave up 1 base and J gave up 2 bases, with 10 bases separating them. Germline lookup yields CDR1 SGHRS and CDR2 YFSETQ. The CDR3 extends over 14 amino acids. CDR3 bases: TGCGCCAGCAGCTTGAAGCCTAACACCTACGAGCAGTACTTC. This translates into CASSLKPNTYEQYF.

The chain uses TRBV2 and TRBJ1-2, with a weak D call TRBD1 (6 bases). Germline CDR1 reads SNHLY; CDR2 reads FYNNEI. V lost 2 bases to trimming and J lost 7 bases, with 14 bases between them. CDR3 size: 14 residues. CDR3 sequence: CASSESRQVFGYTF. DNA of the CDR3: TGTGCCAGCAGTGAATCTCGACAGGTGTTTGGCTACACCTTC.

This sequence joins TRBV9 and TRBJ2-1; D may be TRBD1 or TRBD2 (5 bases each). The CDR3 consists of 14 residues. The V gene's germline CDR1 is SGDLS and CDR2 YYNGEE. Trimming shortened V by 4 bases and J by 9 bases, and 17 bases separated the two germline ends. CDR3 loop: CASSTPSGGAEQFF. CDR3 coding DNA: TGTGCCAGCAGCACCCCTTCTGGGGGTGCTGAGCAGTTCTTC. Together with reference TRBV9 and TRBJ2-1, the CDR3 gives the full variable domain: DSGVTQTPKHLITATGQRVTLRCSPRSGDLSVYWYQQSLDQGLQFLIQYYNGEERAKGNILERFSAQQFPDLHSELNLSSLELGDSALYFCASSTPSGGAEQFFGPGTRLTVL.

V usage is TRBV7-9 and J usage is TRBJ2-5; D not certain. The V end lost 4 bases, the J end lost 5 bases, and 8 bases lay between the germline ends. CDR3 size: 12 residues. The germline gives CDR1 SEHNR, CDR2 FQNEAQ (reference sequence). The CDR3 reads CASSSAGETQYF. In DNA form, the CDR3 reads TGTGCCAGCAGCTCCGCCGGGGAGACCCAGTACTTC.

The J gene is TRBJ2-5, the V gene TRBV11-2, with D perhaps matching TRBD2 (6 bases). V lost 4 bases and J 1 base, leaving 7 bases between the germline ends. Germline loops: CDR1 SGHAT, CDR2 FQNNGV. The CDR3 sequence is 13 residues long. The DNA for the CDR3 is TGTGCCAGCAGCTCTAGCGTCCAAGAGACCCAGTACTTC. Its translation: CASSSSVQETQYF.

Here the CDR3 DNA reads TGCGCCAGCAGCACACTAGCGGGAGGGCGAATCGGCGAGCAGTACTTC. It yields the protein CASSTLAGGRIGEQYF. The rearrangement uses TRBV5-1 and TRBJ2-7; 13 bases are a match to TRBD2. Trimming removed 4 bases from V and 6 bases from J; junction bases left unmatched: 10. Germline CDR1 reads SGHRS; CDR2 reads YFSETQ. This CDR3 comprises 16 residues.